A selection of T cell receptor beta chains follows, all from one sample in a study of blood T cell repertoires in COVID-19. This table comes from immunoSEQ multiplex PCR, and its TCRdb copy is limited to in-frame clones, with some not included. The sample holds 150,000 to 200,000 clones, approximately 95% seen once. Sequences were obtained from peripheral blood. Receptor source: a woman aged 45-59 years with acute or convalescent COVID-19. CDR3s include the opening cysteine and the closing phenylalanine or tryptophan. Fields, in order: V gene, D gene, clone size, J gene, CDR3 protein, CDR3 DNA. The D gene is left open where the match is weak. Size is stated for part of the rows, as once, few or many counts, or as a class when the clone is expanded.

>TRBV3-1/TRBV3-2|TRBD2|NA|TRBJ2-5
CASSQDASGRQETQYF
TGTGCCAGCAGCCAAGATGCTAGCGGGAGACAGGAGACCCAGTACTTC
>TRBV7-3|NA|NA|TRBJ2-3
CASSPRPTDTQYF
TGTGCCAGCAGCCCCAGGCCCACAGATACGCAGTATTTT
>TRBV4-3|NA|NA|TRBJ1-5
CASSQDRLSNQPQHF
TGCGCCAGCAGCCAAGATAGACTAAGTAATCAGCCCCAGCATTTT
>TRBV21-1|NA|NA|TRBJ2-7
CASSELSNRATNDRIEQYF
TGTGCCAGCAGCGAGCTTAGTAACAGAGCTACCAATGATAGGATCGAGCAGTACTTC
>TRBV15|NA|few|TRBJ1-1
CATSRDSAGTEAFF
TGTGCCACCAGCAGAGATAGTGCGGGGACTGAAGCTTTCTTT
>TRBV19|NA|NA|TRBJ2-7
CASSMSGSNEQYF
TGTGCCAGTAGTATGTCCGGGAGCAACGAGCAGTACTTC
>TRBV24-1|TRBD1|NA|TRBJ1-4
CATSARQGAVEKLFF
TGTGCCACCAGTGCCAGACAGGGGGCCGTTGAAAAACTGTTTTTT
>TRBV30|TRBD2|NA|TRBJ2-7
CAFAGTSGSYYEQYF
TGTGCCTTCGCTGGGACTAGCGGGAGCTACTACGAGCAGTACTTC
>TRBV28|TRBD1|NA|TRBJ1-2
CASRGRGLAYGYTF
TGTGCCAGCAGGGGCAGGGGGCTGGCCTATGGCTACACCTTC
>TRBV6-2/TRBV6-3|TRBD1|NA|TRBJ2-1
CASSYSPGQGANNEQFF
TGTGCCAGCAGTTACTCGCCCGGGCAGGGGGCGAACAATGAGCAGTTCTTC
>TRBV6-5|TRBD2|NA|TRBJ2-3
CASSYGLRELRYF
TGTGCCAGCAGTTACGGCTTGCGGGAGTTAAGGTATTTT
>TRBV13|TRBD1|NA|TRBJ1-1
CASSLRTGAVNTEAFF
TGTGCCAGCAGCCTCCGGACAGGGGCTGTGAACACTGAAGCTTTCTTT
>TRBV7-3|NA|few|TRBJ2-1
CASSLRGRNEQFF
TGTGCCAGCAGCTTAAGGGGGCGAAATGAGCAGTTCTTC
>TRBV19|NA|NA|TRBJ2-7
CASSPRSASAYEQYF
TGTGCCAGTAGTCCGAGAAGCGCTTCGGCCTACGAGCAGTACTTC
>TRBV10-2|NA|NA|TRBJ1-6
CASSEPGYSPLHF
TGCGCCAGCAGTGAGCCAGGGTATTCACCCCTCCACTTT
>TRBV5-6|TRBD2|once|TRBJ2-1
CASSPSGGPYNEQFF
TGTGCCAGCAGCCCTAGCGGGGGCCCCTACAATGAGCAGTTCTTC
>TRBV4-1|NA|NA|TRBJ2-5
CASSQVIANQETQYF
TGCGCCAGCAGCCAAGTGATCGCGAATCAAGAGACCCAGTACTTC
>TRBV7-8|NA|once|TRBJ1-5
CASSPSRMGNQPQHF
TGTGCCAGCAGCCCTAGTCGGATGGGCAATCAGCCCCAGCATTTT
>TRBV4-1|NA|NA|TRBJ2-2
CASSQTGGAGELFF
TGCGCCAGCAGCCAGACCGGAGGGGCCGGGGAGCTGTTTTTT
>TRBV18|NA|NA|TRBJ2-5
CASSPPMTGPMGTQYF
TGTGCCAGCTCACCACCGATGACAGGACCGATGGGGACCCAGTACTTC
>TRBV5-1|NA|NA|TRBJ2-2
CASRTTPSGTGELFF
TGCGCCAGCCGGACTACCCCCTCGGGGACCGGGGAGCTGTTTTTT
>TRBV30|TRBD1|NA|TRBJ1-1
CAWRRIRGQGNTEAFF
TGTGCCTGGAGGAGGATCAGGGGGCAGGGGAACACTGAAGCTTTCTTT
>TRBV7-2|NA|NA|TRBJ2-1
CASSWDFNEQFF
TGTGCCAGCAGCTGGGACTTCAATGAGCAGTTCTTC
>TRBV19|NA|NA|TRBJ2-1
CASKREIRASYNEQFF
TGTGCCAGTAAGAGGGAAATACGGGCCTCCTACAATGAGCAGTTCTTC
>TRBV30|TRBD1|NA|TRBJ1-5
CAWSPTGAGQPQHF
TGTGCCTGGAGCCCTACAGGGGCCGGTCAGCCCCAGCATTTT
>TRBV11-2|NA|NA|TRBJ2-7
CASSLGGGAIYEQYF
TGTGCCAGCAGCTTAGGGGGCGGGGCTATCTACGAGCAGTACTTC
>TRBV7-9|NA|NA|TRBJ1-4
CASSSTKDRNEKLFF
TGTGCCAGCAGCTCTACGAAAGACAGAAATGAAAAACTGTTTTTT
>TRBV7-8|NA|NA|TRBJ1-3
CASSQPVVRAKLISGNTIYF
TGTGCCAGCAGCCAACCCGTTGTGAGAGCCAAACTCATCTCTGGAAACACCATATATTTT
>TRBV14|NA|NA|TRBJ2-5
CASSQEATLWETQYF
TGTGCCAGCAGCCAAGAAGCCACCCTCTGGGAGACCCAGTACTTC
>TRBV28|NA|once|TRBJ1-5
CASSFFRGYNQPQHF
TGTGCCAGCAGTTTCTTTAGGGGATACAATCAGCCCCAGCATTTT
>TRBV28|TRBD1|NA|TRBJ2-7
CAIRDSYYEQYF
TGTGCCATTAGGGACAGTTACTACGAGCAGTACTTC
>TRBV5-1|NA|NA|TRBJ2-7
CASSLLGHPYEQYF
TGCGCCAGCAGCTTGTTGGGACATCCCTACGAGCAGTACTTC
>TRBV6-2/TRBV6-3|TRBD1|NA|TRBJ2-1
CASSYRTGGEQFF
TGTGCCAGCAGTTACCGGACAGGGGGTGAGCAGTTCTTC
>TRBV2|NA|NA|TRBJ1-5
CASNYYSNQPQHF
TGTGCCAGCAATTACTATAGCAATCAGCCCCAGCATTTT
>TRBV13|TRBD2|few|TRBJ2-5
CASSPTSAQETQYF
TGTGCCAGCAGCCCTACTAGCGCCCAAGAGACCCAGTACTTC
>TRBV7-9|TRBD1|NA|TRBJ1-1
CASSLGEDRGGTEAFF
TGTGCCAGCAGCTTAGGGGAGGACAGGGGTGGCACTGAAGCTTTCTTT
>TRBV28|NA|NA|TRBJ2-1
CASSPPRPSYNEQFF
TGTGCCAGCAGTCCCCCGCGGCCTTCCTACAATGAGCAGTTCTTC
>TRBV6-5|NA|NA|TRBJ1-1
CASSYSDKSGAFF
TGTGCCAGCAGTTACTCGGACAAATCGGGAGCTTTCTTT
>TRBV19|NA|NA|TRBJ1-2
CASSSRGAYGYTF
TGTGCCAGTAGTTCCCGGGGGGCCTATGGCTACACCTTC
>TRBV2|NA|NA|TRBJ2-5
CASIPSVETQYF
TGTGCCAGCATCCCCAGCGTGGAGACCCAGTACTTC
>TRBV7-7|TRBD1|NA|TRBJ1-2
CASSWSRDRPVDYGYTF
TGTGCTAGCAGCTGGAGCCGGGACAGGCCAGTGGACTATGGCTACACCTTC
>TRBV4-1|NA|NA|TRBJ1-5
CASSQPGEPQHF
TGCGCCAGCAGCCAGCCCGGGGAGCCCCAGCATTTT
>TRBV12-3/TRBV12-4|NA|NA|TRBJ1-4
CASSLRRNEKLFF
TGTGCCAGCAGTTTGAGGCGTAATGAAAAACTGTTTTTT
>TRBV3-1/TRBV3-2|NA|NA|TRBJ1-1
CASSQAQGGDEAFF
TGTGCCAGCAGCCAAGCCCAGGGTGGTGATGAAGCTTTCTTT
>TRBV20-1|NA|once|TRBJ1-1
CSAKGDTEAFF
TGCAGTGCGAAGGGGGACACTGAAGCTTTCTTT
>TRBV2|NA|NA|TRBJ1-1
CASSEGQGTEAFF
TGTGCCAGCAGTGAAGGGCAGGGGACTGAAGCTTTCTTT
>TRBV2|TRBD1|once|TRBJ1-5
CASSEAGTDQPQHF
TGTGCCAGCAGTGAAGCTGGGACAGATCAGCCCCAGCATTTT
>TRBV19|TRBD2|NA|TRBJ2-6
CASSPARLAPNSGANVLTF
TGTGCCAGTAGTCCCGCCAGACTAGCGCCAAACTCTGGGGCCAACGTCCTGACTTTC
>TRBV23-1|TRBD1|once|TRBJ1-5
CASSQSEDREVNQPQHF
TGCGCCAGCAGTCAATCCGAAGACAGGGAGGTCAATCAGCCCCAGCATTTT
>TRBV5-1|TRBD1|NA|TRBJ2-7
CASSLGQGDHEQYF
TGCGCCAGCAGCTTGGGACAGGGTGATCACGAGCAGTACTTC
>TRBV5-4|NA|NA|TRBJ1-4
CASCPRVDEKLFF
TGTGCCAGCTGCCCCCGGGTGGATGAAAAACTGTTTTTT
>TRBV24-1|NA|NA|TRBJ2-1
CATSDLRTGTYNEQFF
TGTGCCACCAGTGATTTGCGGACCGGGACCTACAATGAGCAGTTCTTC
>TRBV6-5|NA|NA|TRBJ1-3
CASSYGAAIGNTIYF
TGTGCCAGCAGTTACGGGGCAGCCATTGGAAACACCATATATTTT